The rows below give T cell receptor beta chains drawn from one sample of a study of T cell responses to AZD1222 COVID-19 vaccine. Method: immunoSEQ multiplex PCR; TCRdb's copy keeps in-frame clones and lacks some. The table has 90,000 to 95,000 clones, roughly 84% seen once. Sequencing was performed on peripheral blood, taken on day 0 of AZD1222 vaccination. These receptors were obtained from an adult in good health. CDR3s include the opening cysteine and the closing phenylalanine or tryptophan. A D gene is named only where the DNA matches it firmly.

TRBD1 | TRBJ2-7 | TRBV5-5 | CASSTDPGGGLYEQYF | TGTGCCAGCAGCACCGATCCAGGGGGTGGTCTCTACGAGCAGTACTTC
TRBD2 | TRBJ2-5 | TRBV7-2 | CASSSGLGLRETQYF | TGTGCCAGCAGCTCGGGACTAGGGCTTAGGGAGACCCAGTACTTC
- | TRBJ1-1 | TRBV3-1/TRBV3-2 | CASSQGGSTEAFF | TGTGCCAGCAGCCAGGGAGGCAGCACTGAAGCTTTCTTT
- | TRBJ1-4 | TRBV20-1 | CSASTDEKLFF | TGCAGTGCTAGCACCGATGAAAAACTGTTTTTT
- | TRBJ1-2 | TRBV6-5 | CASSQTQSGYTF | TGTGCCAGCAGTCAAACCCAGAGTGGCTACACCTTC
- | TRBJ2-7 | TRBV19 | CASSRGTDFSYEQYF | TGTGCCAGTAGCCGCGGGACAGACTTCTCCTACGAGCAGTACTTC
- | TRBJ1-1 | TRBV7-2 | CASSLYWRNTEAFF | TGTGCCAGCAGCTTATATTGGAGAAACACTGAAGCTTTCTTT
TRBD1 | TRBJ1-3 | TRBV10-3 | CAISEQGAPGNTIYF | TGTGCCATCAGTGAGCAGGGGGCGCCGGGAAACACCATATATTTT
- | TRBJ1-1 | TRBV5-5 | CASSYRTANTEAFF | TGTGCCAGCAGCTACCGGACCGCGAACACTGAAGCTTTCTTT
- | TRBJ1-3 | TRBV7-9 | CASSLHRVSVYTIYF | TGTGCCAGCAGCTTACACAGGGTATCGGTGTACACCATATATTTT